This T cell receptor (beta chain) was sequenced during a study of PD-1 blockade in classical Hodgkin lymphoma. Study summary: Nivolumab dosing for patients was 3 mg/kg, administered intravenously every 2 weeks.

Indicated time point: cycle 4 day 1 (C4D1), after five to seven weeks of nivolumab. Each patient relapsed following autologous stem cell transplantation, and prior brentuximab vedotin exposure differed. With respect to this clone: What it binds is unknown.

Looked up from germline, CDR1 is MGHRA and CDR2 is YSYEKL. V was pared by 6 bases and J by 6 bases, with 19 bases between. The CDR3 contains 15 residues. Method: immunoSEQ multiplex PCR; TCRdb's copy keeps in-frame clones and lacks some. This table holds roughly 17,000 clones, roughly 85% found once. Study findings and constraints: The study reported lower baseline TCR diversity in newly diagnosed patients than in healthy donors.

The sample was peripheral blood mononuclear cells (PBMCs), taken before the fourth cycle of nivolumab. The clonotype comes from a human donor with classical Hodgkin lymphoma. This chain connects TRBV4-1 to TRBJ2-3; D is possibly TRBD1 or TRBD2 (5 bases each). The CDR3 DNA is TGCGCCAGCAGGGGCATGGGGGAAGCTAGCGATACGCAGTATTTT. It specifies CASRGMGEASDTQYF.